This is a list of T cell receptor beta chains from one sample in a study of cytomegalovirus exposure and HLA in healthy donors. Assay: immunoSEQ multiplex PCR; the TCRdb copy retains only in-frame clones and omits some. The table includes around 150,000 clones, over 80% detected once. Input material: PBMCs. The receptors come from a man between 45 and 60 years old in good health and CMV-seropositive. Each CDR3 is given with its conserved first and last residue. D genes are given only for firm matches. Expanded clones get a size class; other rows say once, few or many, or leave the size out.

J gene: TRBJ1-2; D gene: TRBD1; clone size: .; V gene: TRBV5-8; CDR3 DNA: TGTGCCAGCAGTCCAGGACAGGGCGCGGGGTATGGCTACACCTTC; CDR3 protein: CASSPGQGAGYGYTF
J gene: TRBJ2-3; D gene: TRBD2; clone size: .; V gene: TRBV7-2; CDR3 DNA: TGTGCCAGCAGCTCCCCGGTGGGACTAGCGGGAGCAGATACGCAGTATTTT; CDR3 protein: CASSSPVGLAGADTQYF
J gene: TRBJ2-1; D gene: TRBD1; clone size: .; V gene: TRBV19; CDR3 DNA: TGTGCCAGTAGTCCGCTAGGGGGCCCCTACAATGAGCAGTTCTTC; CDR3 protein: CASSPLGGPYNEQFF
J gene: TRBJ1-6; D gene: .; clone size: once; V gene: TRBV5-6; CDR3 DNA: TGTGCCAGCAGCTTCAGGGGCACCTATAATTCACCCCTCCACTTT; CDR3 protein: CASSFRGTYNSPLHF
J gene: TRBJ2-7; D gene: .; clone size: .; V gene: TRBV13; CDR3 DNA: TGTGCCAGCAGCTTAGGGCAGGGCTACGAGCAGTACTTC; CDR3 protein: CASSLGQGYEQYF
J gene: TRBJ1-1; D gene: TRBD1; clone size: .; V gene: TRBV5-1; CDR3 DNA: TGCGCCAGCAGCTGGGACAGGGTTATTGGTGCTGAAGCTTTCTTT; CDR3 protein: CASSWDRVIGAEAFF
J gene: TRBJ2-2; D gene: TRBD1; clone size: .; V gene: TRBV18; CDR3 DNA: TGTGCCAGCTCACCAGGGACAGAGAACACCGGGGAGCTGTTTTTT; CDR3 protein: CASSPGTENTGELFF
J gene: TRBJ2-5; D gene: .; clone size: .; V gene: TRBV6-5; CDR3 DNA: TGTGCCAGCAGTTACGGTCTAGGTGGGACCCAGTACTTC; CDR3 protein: CASSYGLGGTQYF
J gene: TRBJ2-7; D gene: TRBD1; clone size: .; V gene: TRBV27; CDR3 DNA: TGTGCCAGCCTACAGGGGGACGAGCAGTACTTC; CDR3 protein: CASLQGDEQYF
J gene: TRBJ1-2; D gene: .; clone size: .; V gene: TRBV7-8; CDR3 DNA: TGTGCCAGCAACTCGGGGCGGGGAGGAGGCTACACCTTC; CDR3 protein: CASNSGRGGGYTF
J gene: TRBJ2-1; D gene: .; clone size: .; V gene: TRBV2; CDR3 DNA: TGTGCCAGCAGTGATCCGGGTTGGTTCTTC; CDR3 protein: CASSDPGWFF
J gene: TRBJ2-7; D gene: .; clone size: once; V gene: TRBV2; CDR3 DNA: TGTGCCAGCGGACTACAGGCAGAGCAGTACTTC; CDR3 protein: CASGLQAEQYF
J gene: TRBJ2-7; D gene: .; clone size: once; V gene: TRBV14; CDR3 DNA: TGTGCCAGCAGCCAACGATCGTCCCCGTCTACCTACGAGCAGTACTTC; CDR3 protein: CASSQRSSPSTYEQYF
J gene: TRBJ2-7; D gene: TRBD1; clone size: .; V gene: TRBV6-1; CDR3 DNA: TGTGCCAGCAGTAAGGGACAGGCGGCCTACGAGCAGTACTTC; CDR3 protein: CASSKGQAAYEQYF
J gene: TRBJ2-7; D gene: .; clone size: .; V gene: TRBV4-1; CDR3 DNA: TGCGCCAGCAGCCAGCCAGGGACATACGAGCAGTACTTC; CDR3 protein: CASSQPGTYEQYF
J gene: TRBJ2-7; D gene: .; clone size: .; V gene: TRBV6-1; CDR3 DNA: TGTGCCAGCAGTGAAACTAGTCTCACCTACGAGCAGTACTTC; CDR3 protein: CASSETSLTYEQYF
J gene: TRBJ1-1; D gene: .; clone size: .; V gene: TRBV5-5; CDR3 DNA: TGTGCCAGCAGCTTTAATTCTAACACTGAAGCTTTCTTT; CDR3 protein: CASSFNSNTEAFF
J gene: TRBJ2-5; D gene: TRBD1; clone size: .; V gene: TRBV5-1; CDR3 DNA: TGCGCCAGCAGCTTGAGGCAGGGGGACGAGACCCAGTACTTC; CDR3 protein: CASSLRQGDETQYF
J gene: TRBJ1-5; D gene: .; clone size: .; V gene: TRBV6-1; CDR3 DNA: TGTGCCAGCAGGCGACAGAACAATCAGCCCCAGCATTTT; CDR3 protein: CASRRQNNQPQHF
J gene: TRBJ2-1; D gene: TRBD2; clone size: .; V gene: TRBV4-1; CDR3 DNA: TGCGCCAGCAGCCAAGAGGGACTAGCGGGACCTTCCTACAATGAGCAGTTCTTC; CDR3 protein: CASSQEGLAGPSYNEQFF